This T cell receptor (beta chain) was identified in a study of T cell responses to AZD1222 COVID-19 vaccine (dated by TCRdb to 2020 to 2023). The study in broad terms: Because spike-specific TCR depth and breadth did not differ between the two schedules, AZD1222 recipients who got a second dose at roughly 4 weeks were pooled with those who got a second dose at roughly 12 weeks. Enrollment into the trials was organized by age into subgroups of 18-55, 56-69 and 70-plus years, and those subgroups contained roughly 140, 27 and 60 TCR-sequenced participants, respectively. A total of about 250 trial participants underwent TCR sequencing, of whom about 200 had received two doses of AZD1222 and some 25 had received two doses of the MenACWY control vaccine.

The CDR3 regions of human TCRbeta chains were analyzed by immunosequencing. The authors' analysis ran thus. TCRs in the repertoires were compared against a reference library of SARS-CoV-2-specific TCRs that had been generated with the MIRA antigen-specificity platform. Breadth meant the fraction of unique TCRs that were SARS-CoV-2-associated, whereas depth meant the fraction of total T cells that were SARS-CoV-2-associated. Using the MIRA data, each spike-specific TCR was mapped to the spike region that the TCR reacts to and placed in a CD4 or CD8 class. Log10-transformed breadth and depth values were compared by one-way ANOVA with Sidak's multiple comparisons tests. In TCRdb, the immuneACCESS table is reduced to in-frame sequences with V and J assigned. These tables do not hold every clone; where another copy was compared, an unresolved V gene accounts for under half, and the others remain unexplained. Clone size and V and J calls were adopted from that table, with D and trimming inferred from the DNA. For this sample the table gives over 45,000 clones, of which about 85% were detected only once. Clones ranked in the top ten supply less than 5% of the sample.

Interpreted using the paper, the time point label stands for: baseline before first vaccination. Vaccinee samples were obtained from the UK trials COV001 and COV002, which included a single-blind randomized controlled phase 2/3 trial of AZD1222 (ChAdOx1 nCoV-19) in healthy adults. For TCRbeta chain sequencing, PBMC samples from trial participants were taken at day 0 and at day 28 after the second dose. V ends up 0 bases short and J 3 bases short, with an unmatched junction base count of 5. Including cysteine and phenylalanine, the CDR3 has 17 amino acids. Only the CDR3 portion is preserved as DNA: 51 bases, with reading frame beginning at the first base. From the germline V gene, CDR1 is SGHVS and CDR2 is FNYEAQ. With regard to this clone: This clone's antigen is unknown. Base qualities are not provided; no much larger clone lies one nucleotide away.

Study-level results and caveats: After two AZD1222 doses, both the breadth and the depth of spike-specific TCRs were significantly higher than at day 0 and than in MenACWY recipients. Conclusions about previously exposed vaccinees are limited, since just six or seven AZD1222 recipients were seropositive for SARS-CoV-2 at baseline. Reportedly, almost half of the unique spike-specific TCRs recognized epitopes lying outside the regions that are mutated in the B.1.351 and B.1.1.7 variants. In the small 56-69-year group, the increase in depth fell short of significance, most likely because of low power. The whole spike protein was spanned by vaccine-associated CD4 TCRs, and dominant responses were seen in regions 160-218 and 743-854. Participants were mostly white British and included more females than males, and it was suggested by the authors that clonal diversity may have been underestimated. Because no samples from the day 14 peak response were available, repertoires could be characterized only after the peak T cell response.

The origin of this receptor is an adult in good health. The specimen was peripheral blood, collected on day 0 of AZD1222 vaccination. The chain joins TRBV7-6 to TRBJ2-2; 9 nucleotides in the junction match TRBD1. The nucleotide sequence reads TGTGCCAGCAGCTTAGCGGGGGACAGGGCCTACACCGGGGAGCTGTTTTTT. Its protein product is CASSLAGDRAYTGELFF. Extended through the reference TRBV7-6 and TRBJ2-2 proteins, this CDR3 yields the full variable domain: GAGVSQSPRYKVTKRGQDVALRCDPISGHVSLYWYRQALGQGPEFLTYFNYEAQQDKSGLPNDRFSAERPEGSISTLTIQRTEQRDSAMYRCASSLAGDRAYTGELFFGEGSRLTVL.